This T cell receptor beta chain came from a study of spatial heterogeneity in lung cancer (dated by TCRdb to 2018 to 2020). Describing the broader study: Beta-chain transcripts were consistently detected in greater numbers than alpha-chain transcripts, which likely reflected higher beta-chain transcript abundance. TCR transcript counts in tumor regions correlated strongly with a T cell transcriptional module score from matched bulk RNA-seq. In the raw uncorrected reads, each unique combination of TCR and UMI appeared more than ten times on average. In non-small cell lung cancer, the study quantitatively compared TCR alpha and beta repertoires across several tumor regions, matched nontumor lung, and blood. Nonsynonymous mutation counts, determined by whole-exome sequencing of tumor tissue, were related to features of the TCR repertoire. At surgery, both alpha and beta chains were TCR-sequenced in 200 to 250 tumor regions, fewer than 80 matched nontumor lung samples and over 50 PBMC samples. Broad study findings and their caveats: Confirming at a functional level the hypothesis that regional TCRs recognize regional mutations was considered to require additional single-cell paired TCR alpha and beta sequencing. The count of ubiquitous expanded TCRs correlated with the count of ubiquitous nonsynonymous mutations, and the count of regional expanded TCRs correlated with the count of regional nonsynonymous mutations. The tumor nonsynonymous mutation count correlated with the number of expanded intratumoral alpha and beta TCRs. TCR-seq was estimated to cover only approximately 6.6% of tumor T cells for alpha chains and 12% to 15% for beta chains.

About this clonotype: Which antigen it targets is not known. No much larger clone is present one base from it, and per-base qualities are unavailable.

The time point label for this specimen denotes: sample taken at primary tumor resection. Samples were obtained from approximately 77 patients with early-stage, untreated non-small cell lung cancer from the lung TRACERx cohort. TCR sequencing used whole RNA extracted from tumor and nontumor lung tissue, or from cryopreserved PBMC samples, without cell sorting. Patients were selected for TCR sequencing only if sufficient RNA was available from at least two tumor regions. Tumor and adjacent nontumor lung specimens were reviewed by a lung pathologist before selection. The library relied on 5' RACE. The listed sequencing device is NextSeq 500. The TCR library protocol attached a unique molecular identifier to each TCR cDNA molecule to allow correction of PCR and sequencing errors. Concerning the study's data processing: Decombinator tools were used for TCR identification, UMI-based error correction and CDR3 extraction. Expanded TCRs were defined as those above a frequency of 2 per 1,000, corresponding to the top 1% of the tumor frequency distribution. Expanded tumor TCRs were classed as regional if statistically deemed absent (corrected P<0.05) from at least one tumor region, otherwise ubiquitous. Renyi diversity was calculated using the R vegan package after each repertoire was subsampled 100 times to 5,000 TCRs. CDR3 similarity networks were built from amino acid triplet string-kernel similarity, connecting CDR3s with pairwise similarity above 0.82. TCRdb applied fastp at Q25 and MiXCR to the public reads, then kept only in-frame beta chains. Rows with a matching CDR3 protein are joined into one entry that keeps the most common DNA and genes. The V and J calls and clone size are TCRdb's, not the authors'. This sample comprises over 10,000 distinct CDR3 sequences, 3.5% to 4.5% of them detected only once. The top ten clonotypes cover 8% to 9% of the sample.

The origin of this receptor is a male donor with early-stage non-small cell lung cancer. The sample was lung tumor tissue, taken at surgery.

The sequenced DNA is TGTGCCAGCAGCTCCGGAGAGACCCAGTACTTC. It translates as CASSSGETQYF. The V and J genes are TRBV7-6 and TRBJ2-5, with the identity of the D gene unclear. The CDR3 measures 11 amino acids from cysteine to phenylalanine. The sequence is cut down to CDR3 DNA, 33 bases in frame from base 1. A distance of 4 bases separates the germline ends of V and J, which lose 4 bases and 4 bases respectively. CDR1 and CDR2 are drawn from the germline V gene: SGHVS, FNYEAQ.